These 31 T cell receptor beta chains originate from one sample sequenced in a study of blood T cell repertoires in COVID-19. Method: immunoSEQ multiplex PCR; TCRdb's copy keeps in-frame clones and lacks some. Among some 220,000 clones, around four fifths were seen once, and the ten largest hold more than 6%. Sequencing was performed on peripheral blood. Source of these receptors: an older woman with active or convalescent COVID-19.

The chain couples TRBV5-1 to TRBJ1-2; 8 bases agree with TRBD1. The J segment lost 3 bases and the V segment lost 4 bases, leaving 8 bases of the junction unmatched. This CDR3 spans 15 amino acids. The germline V gene has CDR1 SGHRS and CDR2 YFSETQ. CDR3 protein: CASSPTAGGDYGYTF. The CDR3 DNA follows: TGCGCCAGCAGCCCGACGGCAGGGGGCGACTATGGCTACACCTTC.

The chain is built from TRBV4-2 and TRBJ2-5; 9 positions agree with TRBD2. Germline values: CDR1 LGHNA, CDR2 YNFKEQ. CDR3 length equals 16 residues. Losses at the gene ends were 0 bases for V and 2 bases for J; bases not matched to a gene: 4. CDR3: CASSQEASGVQETQYF. CDR3 DNA sequence: TGTGCCAGCAGCCAAGAGGCTAGCGGGGTACAAGAGACCCAGTACTTC.

This clone has just one count. The chain recombines TRBV6-6 with TRBJ1-6; D is ambiguous. Trimming took 2 bases from V and 10 from J, leaving 12 bases between them. The CDR3 loop spans 14 amino acids. Germline CDR1 is MNHNY and CDR2 is SVGAGI (reference sequence). Written as DNA, the CDR3 is TGTGCCAGCAGTTACGGGCCCCGAGTGTCACCCCTCCACTTT. This codes for CASSYGPRVSPLHF.

The chain couples TRBV6-4 to TRBJ2-3; 12 nucleotides line up with TRBD2. The V gene's germline CDR1 is MRHNA and CDR2 SNTAGT. CDR3 length equals 17 residues. V dropped 0 bases and J dropped 9; count of bases not matched to a gene: 10. DNA of the CDR3: TGTGCCAGCAGTGACTCGGGCCTAGCGGGAGGGCCTAAGACGCAGTATTTT. Residues: CASSDSGLAGGPKTQYF.

The chain combines TRBV6-5 with TRBJ2-2, with TRBD2 matching 7 bases. The ends lost 7 bases at V and 3 bases at J; junction bases unmatched: 5. CDR1 and CDR2 from the germline V gene are MNHEY and SVGAGI. This CDR3 has 14 residues. The CDR3 protein is CASNGREDTGELFF. In nucleotides, the CDR3 is TGTGCCAGCAATGGCCGGGAGGACACCGGGGAGCTGTTTTTT.

This chain connects TRBV19 to TRBJ2-7; 10 bases fit TRBD1. Germline CDR1 reads LNHDA; CDR2 reads SQIVND (reference sequence). The trim removed 1 base at V and 2 bases at J, leaving 2 bases unmatched. The CDR3 runs 15 residues. The CDR3 coding sequence is TGTGCCAGTAGTATAGGGGACAGGGGCGCCTACGAGCAGTACTTC. This encodes CASSIGDRGAYEQYF.

This sequence joins TRBV29-1 and TRBJ1-2; D gene uncertain. This CDR3 is built from 11 residues. V dropped 5 bases and J dropped 7 bases, with 11 bases sitting between them. Germline CDR1 is SQVTM and CDR2 is ANQGSEA. Here the CDR3 reads CSVLITGGYTF. The CDR3 DNA follows: TGCAGCGTTCTAATCACGGGTGGCTACACCTTC. The whole variable domain, filled in from reference TRBV29-1 and TRBJ1-2, reads SAVISQKPSRDICQRGTSLTIQCQVDSQVTMMFWYRQQPGQSLTLIATANQGSEATYESGFVIDKFPISRPNLTFSTLTVSNMSPEDSSIYLCSVLITGGYTFGSGTRLTVV.

This chain joins TRBV7-9 and TRBJ2-5; 8 bases align to TRBD2. This CDR3 spans 15 amino acids. Losses at the gene ends were 2 bases for V and 2 bases for J; bases not matched to a gene: 4. CDR1 and CDR2 from the germline V gene are SEHNR and FQNEAQ (reference sequence). The CDR3 region is CASSLNGGGQETQYF. CDR3 DNA sequence: TGTGCCAGCAGCTTAAACGGCGGGGGGCAAGAGACCCAGTACTTC.

V gene TRBV7-8 combines with J gene TRBJ2-1, with TRBD1 as a possible D gene (6 bases). Trimming removed 4 bases from V and 4 bases from J, with 8 bases in between. The CDR3 totals 13 residues. Germline CDR1 and CDR2: SGHVS and FQNEAQ. This chain's CDR3 is CASSSGQYNEQFF. The DNA of the CDR3 is TGTGCCAGCAGCTCAGGACAGTACAATGAGCAGTTCTTC.

The chain uses TRBV16 and TRBJ1-5; D is ambiguous. Looked up from germline, CDR1 is KGHSY and CDR2 is FQNENV. Trimming stripped 0 bases from V and 0 bases from J, with 9 bases between. The CDR3 is 16 amino acids. As DNA, the CDR3 is TGTGCCAGCAGCCAATCGTCAGATTATAGCAATCAGCCCCAGCATTTT. It specifies CASSQSSDYSNQPQHF.

The chain recombines TRBV5-1 with TRBJ2-1; possible D gene TRBD1, 6 bases. Germline V gene sequence: CDR1 SGHRS, CDR2 YFSETQ. The V end was cut by 3 bases, the J end by 10 bases, with 17 bases between. The CDR3 consists of 14 residues. The CDR3 region has the DNA TGCGCCAGCAGCTCAGTCACAGGGAGCGACGAGCAGTTCTTC. Its translation is CASSSVTGSDEQFF.

The chain recombines TRBV11-2 with TRBJ2-1; D is unresolved. Trimming took off 1 base at V and 6 bases at J, with 7 bases between the two ends. This CDR3 has 13 residues. Germline CDR1 reads SGHAT; CDR2 reads FQNNGV. The CDR3 spells CASSLVGANEQFF. CDR3 nucleotide sequence: TGTGCCAGCAGCTTAGTAGGAGCCAATGAGCAGTTCTTC.

V gene TRBV19 combines with J gene TRBJ2-4; 7 nucleotides match TRBD2. With 0 bases clipped from V and 9 bases from J, the junction kept 2 bases outside the gene matches. The CDR3 sequence is 13 residues long. Germline V gene sequence: CDR1 LNHDA, CDR2 SQIVND (reference sequence). The CDR3 spells CASSIELAGIQYF. The CDR3 DNA sequence: TGTGCCAGTAGTATAGAATTAGCGGGCATTCAGTACTTC. Complete variable domain (other parts from reference TRBV19 and TRBJ2-4): DGGITQSPKYLFRKEGQNVTLSCEQNLNHDAMYWYRQDPGQGLRLIYYSQIVNDFQKGDIAEGYSVSREKKESFPLTVTSAQKNPTAFYLCASSIELAGIQYFGAGTRLSVL.

The J gene is TRBJ2-5, the V gene TRBV5-1, with TRBD2 matching 10 bases. V was clipped by 0 bases and J by 1 base; unmatched bases: 6. The CDR3 runs 17 residues. Germline V lookup: CDR1 SGHRS, CDR2 YFSETQ. CDR3 sequence (DNA): TGCGCCAGCAGCTTGGTTCCTAGCGGGGGTGGCCAAGAGACCCAGTACTTC. It encodes CASSLVPSGGGQETQYF.

This chain uses TRBV9 with TRBJ2-2; 7 nucleotides agree with TRBD2. Per the germline V gene, CDR1 is SGDLS and CDR2 is YYNGEE. The CDR3 is made up of 17 amino acids. Unmatched junction bases numbered 13, after V lost 3 bases and J lost 5 bases. The CDR3 loop reads CASSEGGEGLLTGELFF. The DNA for the CDR3 is TGTGCCAGCAGCGAGGGAGGGGAGGGACTACTTACCGGGGAGCTGTTTTTT.

The chain links TRBV6-2 or TRBV6-3 to TRBJ2-7; D is perhaps TRBD1 (6 bases). The CDR3 sequence is 15 residues long. Per the germline V gene, CDR1 is MNHEY and CDR2 is SVGEGT. V was cut by 6 bases and J by 2 bases, with 17 bases left in between. CDR3 protein: CASSLGQFPTYEQYF. In DNA form, the CDR3 reads TGTGCCAGCAGCCTCGGACAGTTCCCAACCTACGAGCAGTACTTC.

The gene calls are TRBV5-1 and TRBJ2-3, with 8 bases that match TRBD2. CDR3 length: 16 residues. Germline loops: CDR1 SGHRS, CDR2 YFSETQ. V lost 1 base, J lost 2 bases, and 6 bases stayed unmatched. CDR3 sequence: CASSLRGRGVTDTQYF. Written as DNA, the CDR3 is TGCGCCAGCAGCTTGCGGGGGCGGGGGGTCACAGATACGCAGTATTTT. Full variable domain (missing parts from reference TRBV5-1 and TRBJ2-3): KAGVTQTPRYLIKTRGQQVTLSCSPISGHRSVSWYQQTPGQGLQFLFEYFSETQRNKGNFPGRFSGRQFSNSRSEMNVSTLELGDSALYLCASSLRGRGVTDTQYFGPGTRLTVL.

The chain carries TRBV7-3 and TRBJ2-3; 9 bases are shared with TRBD2. The CDR3 sequence is 15 residues long. Trimming took 1 base from V and 8 from J; bases not matched to a gene: 7. CDR1 SGHTA and CDR2 FQGTGA come from the germline V gene. The CDR3 sequence is CASSLSLGLASTQYF. In nucleotides, the CDR3 is TGTGCCAGCAGCTTAAGCTTAGGACTAGCGAGTACGCAGTATTTT.

The chain carries TRBV5-1 and TRBJ2-1; TRBD1 might be the D (5 bases). The CDR3 has 14 amino acids. The germline gives CDR1 SGHRS, CDR2 YFSETQ. The ends were cut back, 0 bases at V and 7 bases at J, with 11 bases in the middle. The CDR3 region is CASSLVGAGNEQFF. For the CDR3, the DNA is TGCGCCAGCAGCTTGGTTGGGGCCGGTAATGAGCAGTTCTTC.

The chain joins TRBV6-4 to TRBJ1-6; TRBD1 aligns across 7 bases. This CDR3 has 15 residues. Germline V gene lookup returns CDR1 MRHNA and CDR2 SNTAGT. V shed 0 bases, J shed 7 bases, and the junction held 3 bases outside the gene matches. The CDR3 sequence is CASSDSGQSNSPLHF. The CDR3 DNA sequence: TGTGCCAGCAGTGACTCGGGACAGTCCAATTCACCCCTCCACTTT.

This clone has a handful of counts. This chain joins TRBV10-3 and TRBJ1-1; tentatively, D is TRBD1 (5 bases). The CDR3 is 15 residues long. Trimming took off 4 bases at V and 0 bases at J, with 12 bases between the two ends. The germline CDR1 and CDR2 sequences are ENHRY and SYGVKD. CDR3 sequence reads: CAISVLAGLNTEAFF. The CDR3 DNA reads as TGTGCCATCAGTGTGTTGGCAGGGCTGAACACTGAAGCTTTCTTT.

V is TRBV4-2 and J is TRBJ1-4; a weak D match, TRBD1 (5 bases). Germline values: CDR1 LGHNA, CDR2 YNFKEQ. The CDR3 contains 15 residues. Trimming removed 5 bases from V and 3 bases from J, with 13 bases in between. The CDR3 here is CASSRGNSANEKLFF. In nucleotides, the CDR3 is TGTGCCAGCAGCAGGGGAAATTCGGCTAATGAAAAACTGTTTTTT.

The chain carries TRBV10-2 and TRBJ2-1; perhaps TRBD1 as D (6 bases). Germline V gene lookup returns CDR1 WSHSY and CDR2 SAAADI. This CDR3 region has 16 residues. The V end was cut by 6 bases, the J end by 4 bases, with 19 bases between. For the CDR3, the DNA is TGCGCCAGCAGCCACGACAGGCAAGAGACATACAATGAGCAGTTCTTC. This codes for CASSHDRQETYNEQFF.

The chain is built from TRBV7-3 and TRBJ2-1; D uncertain. The germline gives CDR1 SGHTA, CDR2 FQGTGA. V dropped 5 bases and J dropped 3 bases, with 8 bases sitting between them. The CDR3 extends over 13 amino acids. The CDR3 reads CASSLDNYNEQFF. In DNA, the CDR3 is TGTGCCAGCAGCCTCGACAACTACAATGAGCAGTTCTTC.

The sample holds one count of this clone. V and J are TRBV9 and TRBJ2-7; 8 nucleotides align to TRBD2. Germline CDR1 reads SGDLS; CDR2 reads YYNGEE. The CDR3 runs 14 residues. The V and J ends lost 1 base and 2 bases, in that order; junction bases with no gene match: 2. As DNA, the CDR3 is TGTGCCAGCAGCGTATCAGCGGGAGCCTACGAGCAGTACTTC. Residues: CASSVSAGAYEQYF.

This chain connects TRBV5-4 to TRBJ2-5; 8 bases match TRBD1. J was trimmed by 3 bases and V by 4 bases; bases with no gene match: 5. CDR1 is SGHNT, CDR2 YYREEE, per germline (reference sequence). The CDR3 is 14 amino acids. CDR3 in amino acids: CASSRQGIEETQYF. The CDR3 DNA sequence: TGTGCCAGCAGCCGACAGGGGATAGAAGAGACCCAGTACTTC.

The chain uses TRBV5-8 and TRBJ2-5, with 7 bases matching TRBD1. In germline, CDR1 is SGHTS, CDR2 YDEGEE. This CDR3 spans 14 amino acids. V shed 4 bases, J shed 5 bases, and the junction held 8 bases outside the gene matches. The CDR3 region has the DNA TGTGCCAGCAGCCGCAGACAGGGTCTGGAGACCCAGTACTTC. Amino acids: CASSRRQGLETQYF.

The chain recombines TRBV3-1 (or the pseudogene TRBV3-2) with TRBJ2-7; TRBD2 matches at 12 bases. This CDR3 spans 16 amino acids. CDR1 is LGHDT and CDR2 is YNNKEL in the germline V gene (reference sequence). V trimming: 1 base; J trimming: 5 bases; junction bases outside the gene matches: 6. Written as DNA, the CDR3 is TGTGCCAGCAGCCAAGCGGTGACTAGCGGGAGAGACGAGCAGTACTTC. Translation gives CASSQAVTSGRDEQYF.

This chain links TRBV4-1 with TRBJ1-4; D is unresolved. The CDR3 covers 17 residues. The germline V and J ends were trimmed by 4 bases and 0 bases, with 15 bases remaining between them. Germline CDR1 is MGHRA and CDR2 is YSYEKL. DNA for the CDR3: TGCGCCAGCAGCCGGGAGTTTTCCGCTGCAACTAATGAAAAACTGTTTTTT. Protein product: CASSREFSAATNEKLFF.

The chain employs TRBV5-1 and TRBJ1-1, with 11 nucleotides matching TRBD1. The CDR3 sequence is 16 residues long. V trimming: 0 bases; J trimming: 4 bases; junction bases outside the gene matches: 5. Germline values: CDR1 SGHRS, CDR2 YFSETQ. The CDR3 sequence: CASSLDGTGGTTEAFF. The CDR3 nucleotides read TGCGCCAGCAGCTTGGATGGGACAGGGGGGACCACTGAAGCTTTCTTT. The variable domain in full, with the rest retrieved from reference TRBV5-1 and TRBJ1-1, is KAGVTQTPRYLIKTRGQQVTLSCSPISGHRSVSWYQQTPGQGLQFLFEYFSETQRNKGNFPGRFSGRQFSNSRSEMNVSTLELGDSALYLCASSLDGTGGTTEAFFGQGTRLTVV.

The chain is built from TRBV18 and TRBJ1-1; TRBD1 matches at 9 bases. Germline CDR1 is KGHSH and CDR2 is LQKENI. CDR3 length equals 13 residues. V was clipped by 8 bases and J by 4 bases; unmatched bases: 5. CDR3 bases: TGTGCCAGCACAGGGGGCTTTGGCACTGAAGCTTTCTTT. As protein: CASTGGFGTEAFF. Supplemented by reference TRBV18 and TRBJ1-1, the full variable domain reads NAGVMQNPRHLVRRRGQEARLRCSPMKGHSHVYWYRQLPEEGLKFMVYLQKENIIDESGMPKERFSAEFPKEGPSILRIQQVVRGDSAAYFCASTGGFGTEAFFGQGTRLTVV.